The 12 T cell receptor beta chains below were found in one sample sequenced in a study of shared clonotypes between healthy human individuals. Only in-frame clones appear in the TCRdb table, and some are missing; sequencing was by immunoSEQ multiplex PCR. The profile shows about 2.3 million clones, 85% to 95% of them singletons. Sequencing was performed on naive CD4+ T cells from PBMCs. Subset meaning: CD45RA+ positively selected. The receptors originated from a man in his late teens or twenties in good health. Some clones in this sample may be carry-over from other donors' samples.

The rearrangement uses TRBV9 and TRBJ2-1; TRBD1 is a possible D gene (5 bases). V lost 4 bases to trimming and J lost 6 bases, with 23 bases between them. Germline assignment: CDR1 SGDLS and CDR2 YYNGEE. This CDR3 has 17 residues. CDR3 DNA sequence: TGTGCCAGCAGCCCTCGGGCGATCAGGGCTTATAGCAATGAGCAGTTCTTC. Amino acid sequence: CASSPRAIRAYSNEQFF. The whole variable domain, filled in from reference TRBV9 and TRBJ2-1, reads DSGVTQTPKHLITATGQRVTLRCSPRSGDLSVYWYQQSLDQGLQFLIQYYNGEERAKGNILERFSAQQFPDLHSELNLSSLELGDSALYFCASSPRAIRAYSNEQFFGPGTRLTVL.

The CDR3 sequence: CASSYPGTGEFGYTF. As DNA, the CDR3 is TGTGCCAGCAGTTACCCAGGGACAGGGGAATTTGGCTACACCTTC. V gene TRBV6-6 combines with J gene TRBJ1-2, with 10 bases matching TRBD1. The V and J ends lost 2 bases and 7 bases, in that order; junction bases with no gene match: 7. In germline, CDR1 is MNHNY, CDR2 SVGAGI (reference sequence). The CDR3 loop spans 15 amino acids.

The rearrangement joins TRBV7-3 to TRBJ2-1; 7 bases fit TRBD2. V gave up 5 bases and J gave up 5 bases; unmatched junction bases: 9. Germline loops: CDR1 SGHTA, CDR2 FQGTGA. CDR3 size: 15 residues. The CDR3 spells CASSPQGLEDNEQFF. In DNA, the CDR3 is TGTGCCAGCAGCCCCCAAGGACTAGAGGACAATGAGCAGTTCTTC.

The CDR3 spells CASSSARTNYGYTF. CDR3 coding DNA: TGTGCCAGCAGTTCGGCGCGGACCAACTATGGCTACACCTTC. The chain recombines TRBV6-5 with TRBJ1-2, with D unclear. Germline loops: CDR1 MNHEY, CDR2 SVGAGI. V gave up 4 bases and J gave up 2 bases, with 11 bases separating them. The CDR3 loop spans 14 amino acids.

V and J are TRBV11-3 and TRBJ2-7, with 8 positions matching TRBD1. In germline, CDR1 is SGHNT, CDR2 YENEEA. The CDR3 spans 15 residues. V lost 1 base and J lost 3; bases outside the gene matches: 5. CDR3 residues: CASSLGGTGYYEQYF. The CDR3 DNA reads TGTGCCAGCAGCTTAGGCGGGACAGGTTACTACGAGCAGTACTTC.

The chain uses TRBV7-2 and TRBJ2-1; 7 bases align to TRBD2. Germline V gives CDR1 SGHTA, CDR2 FQGNSA. This CDR3 spans 14 amino acids. V was clipped by 3 bases and J by 5 bases; unmatched bases: 4. The CDR3: CASSFGGRDNEQFF. DNA of the CDR3: TGTGCCAGCAGCTTTGGCGGGAGAGACAATGAGCAGTTCTTC.

The chain employs TRBV9 and TRBJ1-4, with 9 bases lining up with TRBD1. This CDR3 region has 15 residues. CDR1 and CDR2 from the germline V gene are SGDLS and YYNGEE. J lost 4 bases, V lost 4 bases, and 5 bases had no gene match. The CDR3 nucleotides are TGTGCCAGCAGCCCACCGGGACAGGGTAATGAAAAACTGTTTTTT. It codes for CASSPPGQGNEKLFF.

DNA of the CDR3: TGTGCCACCAGCAGGGGGACTAGCGGGTTCTTAATTGGTGGGGCCAACGTCCTGACTTTC. Translated: CATSRGTSGFLIGGANVLTF. This chain joins TRBV15 and TRBJ2-6, with 12 bases identical to TRBD2. The germline V gene has CDR1 LNHNV and CDR2 YYDKDF (reference sequence). The CDR3 loop spans 20 amino acids. V was pared by 3 bases and J by 3 bases, with 12 bases of the junction left unmatched.

This chain joins TRBV5-6 and TRBJ1-5; D remains ambiguous. The V gene's germline CDR1 is SGHDT and CDR2 YYEEEE. The V gene lost 4 bases and the J gene lost 10 bases, with 15 bases spanning the gap. This CDR3 has 13 residues. The chain's CDR3 is CASSTRLKDPQHF. CDR3 nucleotide sequence: TGTGCCAGCAGCACGCGCCTGAAGGATCCCCAGCATTTT.

On this clone: Other DNA sequences from this sample encode an identical CDR3 as well. The J gene is TRBJ1-5, the V gene TRBV2, with D hard to call. Deletions cut 2 bases from V and 4 bases from J, with 9 bases between. Germline CDR1 reads SNHLY; CDR2 reads FYNNEI. CDR3 length: 14 amino acids. For the CDR3, the DNA is TGTGCCAGCAGTGAAAGAATCCCAAATCAGCCCCAGCATTTT. This encodes CASSERIPNQPQHF.

This sequence joins TRBV4-1 and TRBJ2-1; 10 nucleotides agree with TRBD2. Germline V CDR1 and CDR2: MGHRA, YSYEKL. This CDR3 has 16 amino acids. The V gene end was trimmed by 4 bases and the J gene end by 7 bases; junction bases not matched to a gene: 10. The CDR3 here is CASSPVLAGVSNEQFF. CDR3 bases: TGCGCCAGCAGCCCTGTCCTAGCGGGAGTTAGTAATGAGCAGTTCTTC.

This chain uses TRBV6-1 with TRBJ1-1; tentative D call: TRBD1 (5 bases). This CDR3 has 15 amino acids. Trimming stripped 2 bases from V and 3 bases from J, with 13 bases between. The germline V gene encodes CDR1 MNHNS and CDR2 SASEGT. CDR3 DNA: TGTGCCAGCAGTGAATATTGGGGCGCGGACACTGAAGCTTTCTTT. Translated: CASSEYWGADTEAFF.